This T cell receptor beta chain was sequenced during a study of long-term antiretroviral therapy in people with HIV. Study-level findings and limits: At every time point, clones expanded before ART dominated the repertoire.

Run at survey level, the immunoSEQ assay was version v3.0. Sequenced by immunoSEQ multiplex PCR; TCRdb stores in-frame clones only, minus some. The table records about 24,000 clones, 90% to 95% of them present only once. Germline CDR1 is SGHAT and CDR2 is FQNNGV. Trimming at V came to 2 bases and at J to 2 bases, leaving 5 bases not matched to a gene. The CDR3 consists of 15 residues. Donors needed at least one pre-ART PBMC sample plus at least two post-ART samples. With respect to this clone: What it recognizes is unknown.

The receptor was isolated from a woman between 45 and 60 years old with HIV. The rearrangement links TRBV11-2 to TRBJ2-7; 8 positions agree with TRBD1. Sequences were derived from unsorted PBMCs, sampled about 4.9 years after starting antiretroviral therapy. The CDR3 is CASSLLQGQAYEQYF. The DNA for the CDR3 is TGTGCCAGCAGCTTACTACAGGGACAGGCCTACGAGCAGTACTTC.